The clone carrying this T cell receptor beta chain has just a few counts. Its target is unknown. This sample is drawn from a study of T cell repertoires in cytomegalovirus infection. Study-wide context: It was the public TCR beta signatures that indicated both CMV infection and matching HLA type. Study-wide findings and caveats: Dominating the ex vivo response were HLA-C-restricted CMV-specific TCR beta clonotypes. Carriers of CMV plus the relevant HLA were identified by cumulative public TCR beta family frequency.

TCRdb reprocessed the reads with MiXCR, giving one entry per CDR3 protein. The sample holds about 570,000 distinct CDR3 sequences; 40% are singletons and the top ten take around 50%. In germline, CDR1 is MNHNS, CDR2 SASEGT. The V gene end was trimmed by 10 bases and the J gene end by 4 bases; junction bases not matched to a gene: 4. The CDR3 runs 12 residues. V and J are TRBV6-1 and TRBJ2-3, with 8 bases matching TRBD2. Here the sequenced sample was cultured PBMCs, taken from culture after CMV antigen stimulation. This TCR came from a human donor in good health (CMV status not recorded). Some clones in this sample may be carry-over from other donors' samples. The CDR3 sequence is CAIGRDADTQYF. The CDR3 DNA sequence: TGTGCCATCGGGAGGGATGCAGATACGCAGTATTTT.